These 21 T cell receptor beta chains originate from one sample sequenced in a study of cytomegalovirus exposure and HLA in healthy donors. This PCR relied on a set of 60 Vbeta primers and 13 Jbeta primers. Measured with immunoSEQ multiplex PCR; TCRdb has only the in-frame clones, and not every one. The sample gives over 110,000 clones, 70% to 85% of which show up once; 2.5% is in the top ten. Sample: PBMCs. The receptors originated from a male donor in good health and CMV-seronegative.

This clone was observed once. The gene calls are TRBV7-2 and TRBJ2-2, with a possible D match to TRBD1 (6 bases). Trimming took 2 bases from V and 6 from J, leaving 19 bases between them. This CDR3 is 17 amino acids long. Germline CDR1 is SGHTA and CDR2 is FQGNSA. The CDR3 DNA follows: TGTGCCAGCAGCTTAAGTGTTGACAGGAGAGGACCCGGGGAGCTGTTTTTT. Translated: CASSLSVDRRGPGELFF. Together with reference TRBV7-2 and TRBJ2-2, the CDR3 gives the full variable domain: GAGVSQSPSNKVTEKGKDVELRCDPISGHTALYWYRQSLGQGLEFLIYFQGNSAPDKSGLPSDRFSAERTGGSVSTLTIQRTQQEDSAVYLCASSLSVDRRGPGELFFGEGSRLTVL.

This clone has just a few counts. The chain has TRBV10-1 and TRBJ2-1, with 11 bases fitting TRBD2. This CDR3 has 15 amino acids. The V segment lost 8 bases and the J segment 11 bases; nucleotides outside the gene matches: 14. The germline CDR1 and CDR2 sequences are WNHNN and SYGVQD (reference sequence). This CDR3 is CASPFLAGGLGQQFF. The CDR3 bases are TGCGCCAGCCCATTTCTAGCGGGAGGCCTGGGGCAGCAGTTCTTC.

CDR3 sequence: CASSVLAAQFF. CDR3 bases: TGTGCCAGCAGCGTACTAGCGGCGCAGTTCTTC. The rearrangement uses TRBV13 and TRBJ2-1, with TRBD2 matching over 8 bases. Germline loops: CDR1 PRHDT, CDR2 FYEKMQ (reference sequence). V trimming: 5 bases; J trimming: 12 bases; junction bases outside the gene matches: 3. The CDR3 is 11 amino acids.

This clone was seen a handful of times. J is TRBJ1-2 and V is TRBV6-5; 10 bases agree with TRBD1. The CDR3 has 16 amino acids. The junction had 4 bases not matched to a gene; V was cut back by 0 bases and J by 3 bases. The germline V gene has CDR1 MNHEY and CDR2 SVGAGI. The CDR3 coding sequence is TGTGCCAGCAGTTACTCGAGGGGGACAGGGGACTATGGCTACACCTTC. Its protein is CASSYSRGTGDYGYTF.

This sequence joins TRBV28 and TRBJ2-7; 14 positions match TRBD2. Germline trimming cut 6 bases from V and 7 bases from J; bases unmatched to any gene: 8. Germline V gives CDR1 MDHEN, CDR2 SYDVKM. The CDR3 length is 15 residues. This CDR3 reads CASRPGTSGSGEQYF. CDR3 DNA sequence: TGTGCCAGCAGGCCCGGGACTAGCGGGAGTGGGGAGCAGTACTTC.

CDR3 sequence: CAWSAWRDSTDTQYF. The CDR3 nucleotides are TGTGCCTGGAGTGCATGGCGGGATAGCACAGATACGCAGTATTTT. This chain joins TRBV30 and TRBJ2-3, with D possibly matching TRBD2 (6 bases). V was trimmed by 1 base and J by 0 bases, leaving 11 bases between them. CDR3 size: 15 residues. Germline loops: CDR1 GTSNPN, CDR2 SVGIG (reference sequence).

The chain combines TRBV6-1 with TRBJ2-5; 7 nucleotides match TRBD1. The CDR3 consists of 14 residues. V lost 9 bases, J lost 2 bases, and 9 bases stayed unmatched. Germline V lookup: CDR1 MNHNS, CDR2 SASEGT. In DNA form, the CDR3 reads TGTGCCAGTCAATCTAACAGGGGTCAAGAGACCCAGTACTTC. This codes for CASQSNRGQETQYF.

This chain links TRBV4-3 with TRBJ2-1, with 9 bases lining up with TRBD2. CDR1 is LGHNA, CDR2 YSLEER, per germline. V lost 4 bases and J lost 2; bases outside the gene matches: 6. CDR3 length: 16 residues. The CDR3 DNA follows: TGCGCCAGCAGCCCAATAGCGGGAGAGGCCTACAATGAGCAGTTCTTC. This gives the protein CASSPIAGEAYNEQFF.

This sequence joins TRBV9 and TRBJ2-2, with D possibly matching TRBD2 (6 bases). Trimming left V 0 bases short and J 7 bases short, with 10 bases between. The CDR3 consists of 14 residues. The germline gives CDR1 SGDLS, CDR2 YYNGEE. As DNA, the CDR3 is TGTGCCAGCAGCGTAGGACTAGAAGGCGGGGAGCTGTTTTTT. It encodes CASSVGLEGGELFF.

This chain uses TRBV6-5 with TRBJ1-2; tentatively, D is TRBD1 (6 bases). V lost 10 bases and J 5 bases, leaving 14 bases between the germline ends. The germline V gene has CDR1 MNHEY and CDR2 SVGAGI. This CDR3 spans 12 amino acids. CDR3 region: CATTGGQYGYTF. The CDR3 bases are TGTGCCACTACGGGGGGCCAATATGGCTACACCTTC.

V gene TRBV4-3 combines with J gene TRBJ2-5; a possible D gene is TRBD2 (5 bases). V lost 2 bases, J lost 5 bases, and 12 bases lay in between. The germline gives CDR1 LGHNA, CDR2 YSLEER. This CDR3 is built from 14 residues. Written as DNA, the CDR3 is TGCGCCAGCAGCCAAACTAGACCATATGAGACCCAGTACTTC. This codes for CASSQTRPYETQYF.

This sequence joins TRBV2 and TRBJ2-7; 8 bases align to TRBD1. The CDR3 runs 14 residues. V was pared by 11 bases and J by 5 bases, with 14 bases of the junction left unmatched. The V gene's germline CDR1 is SNHLY and CDR2 FYNNEI. The DNA of the CDR3 is TGTGCCTCACAGGGGGTGGGAGGCGGCCACGAGCAGTACTTC. Translated, it gives CASQGVGGGHEQYF.

V gene TRBV18 combines with J gene TRBJ2-2, with 7 bases that match TRBD2. Trimming cost V 0 bases and J 6 bases; bases outside gene matches: 10. This CDR3 contains 17 residues. Looked up from germline, CDR1 is KGHSH and CDR2 is LQKENI. The CDR3 region has the DNA TGTGCCAGCTCACCACCAGCTAGCGGACCCACGGCCGGGGAGCTGTTTTTT. Amino acids: CASSPPASGPTAGELFF.

The chain has TRBV7-9 and TRBJ2-3, with TRBD2 matching 11 bases. CDR3 length: 17 residues. In germline, CDR1 is SEHNR, CDR2 FQNEAQ (reference sequence). The junction had 12 bases not matched to a gene; V was cut back by 6 bases and J by 4 bases. In DNA form, the CDR3 reads TGTGCCAGCAGACCATATAGCGGGAGGGCTCAGCCAGATACGCAGTATTTT. The encoded protein is CASRPYSGRAQPDTQYF.

This chain connects TRBV28 to TRBJ2-7; 9 nucleotides agree with TRBD2. The CDR3 length is 13 residues. The trim removed 7 bases at V and 2 bases at J, leaving 3 bases unmatched. Germline CDR1 and CDR2: MDHEN and SYDVKM. CDR3 in amino acids: CASKKREAYEQYF. CDR3 nucleotide sequence: TGTGCCAGCAAGAAGCGGGAGGCCTACGAGCAGTACTTC.

This clone came up once. The chain is built from TRBV21-1 and TRBJ2-2; the tabulated D call, TRBD2, remains unverified against the DNA. TRBV21-1 is annotated as a pseudogene. The CDR3 is 13 residues long. CDR3 residues: CASSNDTGEELFF. For the CDR3, the DNA is TGTGCCAGCAGCAACGACACGGGGGAGGAACTGTTTTTT.

This clone appeared a few times. The CDR3 loop is CASSYSERVTVAFF. CDR3 nucleotide sequence: TGTGCCAGCAGTTACTCCGAGAGGGTGACGGTGGCTTTCTTT. This sequence joins TRBV6-6 and TRBJ1-1; no clear D. Trimming removed 0 bases at V and 11 bases at J, with 16 bases between. In germline, CDR1 is MNHNY, CDR2 SVGAGI (reference sequence). The CDR3 covers 14 residues.

The rearrangement joins TRBV15 to TRBJ2-3; 15 bases align to TRBD2. This CDR3 is built from 19 residues. The V segment lost 5 bases and the J segment 1 base; nucleotides outside the gene matches: 10. Germline V gene data show CDR1 as LNHNV and CDR2 as YYDKDF (reference sequence). The CDR3 nucleotides read TGTGCCACCAGCGGCTTGGGACTAGCGGGAGGTAGCCGCACAGATACGCAGTATTTT. The encoded protein is CATSGLGLAGGSRTDTQYF.

J is TRBJ1-4 and V is TRBV6-5, with 8 positions matching TRBD1. The CDR3 is 15 amino acids. CDR1 is MNHEY and CDR2 is SVGAGI in the germline V gene. With 7 bases clipped from V and 6 bases from J, the junction kept 10 bases outside the gene matches. The CDR3 spells CASTGRQGRYEKLFF. For the CDR3, the DNA is TGTGCCAGCACCGGCAGACAGGGGCGATATGAAAAACTGTTTTTT.

The chain recombines TRBV27 with TRBJ2-7; TRBD1 agrees at 7 bases. The CDR3 is made up of 16 amino acids. Per germline, CDR1 MNHEY and CDR2 SMNVEV (reference sequence). The V gene end was trimmed by 6 bases and the J gene end by 2 bases; junction bases not matched to a gene: 13. In DNA, the CDR3 is TGTGCCAGCAGGAGCTTGCGAGGACAGGCAACCTACGAGCAGTACTTC. Protein: CASRSLRGQATYEQYF.

The V gene is TRBV4-1, the J gene TRBJ1-1; maybe TRBD1 (5 bases). Looked up from germline, CDR1 is MGHRA and CDR2 is YSYEKL. Trimming took off 1 base at V and 8 bases at J, with 8 bases between the two ends. The CDR3 is 12 amino acids. The CDR3 loop reads CASSQAWGEAFF. The CDR3 nucleotides read TGCGCCAGCAGCCAAGCTTGGGGCGAAGCTTTCTTT.